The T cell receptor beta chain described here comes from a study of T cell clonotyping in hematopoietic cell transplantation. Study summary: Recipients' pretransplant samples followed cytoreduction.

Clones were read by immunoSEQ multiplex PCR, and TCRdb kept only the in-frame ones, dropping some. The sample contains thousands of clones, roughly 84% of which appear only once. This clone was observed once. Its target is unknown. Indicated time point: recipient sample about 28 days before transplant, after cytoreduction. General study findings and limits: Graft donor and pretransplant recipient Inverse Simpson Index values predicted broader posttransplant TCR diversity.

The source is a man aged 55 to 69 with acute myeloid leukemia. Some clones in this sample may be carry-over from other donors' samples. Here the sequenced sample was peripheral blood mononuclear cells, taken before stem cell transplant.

This CDR3 reads CAWYSFQDTDTQYF. The CDR3 DNA reads as TGTGCCTGGTACAGTTTTCAGGACACAGATACGCAGTATTTT. The gene calls are TRBV30 and TRBJ2-3, with D uncertain. The germline CDR1 and CDR2 sequences are GTSNPN and SVGIG (reference sequence). The ends were cut back, 5 bases at V and 2 bases at J, with 14 bases in the middle. The CDR3 consists of 14 residues.